The 26 T cell receptor beta chains presented below share a single source sample, sequenced in a study of T cell responses to AZD1222 COVID-19 vaccine. Some clones are missing from TCRdb's copy, which holds only in-frame ones; the method was immunoSEQ multiplex PCR. The sample has 150,000 to 200,000 clones; about 89% are singletons. This specimen was peripheral blood, taken on day 0 of AZD1222 vaccination. These receptors were taken from an adult in good health.

The V gene is TRBV18, the J gene TRBJ2-5, with D perhaps matching TRBD1 (5 bases). The CDR3 sequence is 14 residues long. V gave up 2 bases and J gave up 5 bases, with 12 bases separating them. Per the germline V gene, CDR1 is KGHSH and CDR2 is LQKENI. This chain's CDR3 is CASSPWQGLETQYF. The CDR3 bases are TGTGCCAGCTCACCATGGCAGGGCTTGGAGACCCAGTACTTC.

The chain couples TRBV15 to TRBJ1-6; 7 positions agree with TRBD1. The CDR3 has 15 amino acids. Germline values: CDR1 LNHNV, CDR2 YYDKDF (reference sequence). After removal of 0 bases from V and 10 bases from J, the junction contained 6 bases not matched to a gene. CDR3 sequence (DNA): TGTGCCACCAGCAGAGAACGGACAGGCCTCTCACCCCTCCACTTT. This encodes CATSRERTGLSPLHF.

This clone was recorded only once. The chain carries TRBV4-2 and TRBJ2-5, with 12 bases that match TRBD1. Germline loops: CDR1 LGHNA, CDR2 YNFKEQ. V was pared by 1 base and J by 5 bases, with 5 bases of the junction left unmatched. The CDR3 runs 16 residues. CDR3 in DNA: TGTGCCAGCAGCCAAGGTGGGACAGGGGGCCCTGAGACCCAGTACTTC. Amino acid sequence: CASSQGGTGGPETQYF.

In DNA form, the CDR3 reads TGTGCCAGCAGCTTAAGCGTCAGTATCTCTGGGGCCAACGTCCTGACTTTC. Residues: CASSLSVSISGANVLTF. J is TRBJ2-6 and V is TRBV7-2; D is uncertain. Trimming took off 2 bases at V and 0 bases at J, with 11 bases between the two ends. Germline V lookup: CDR1 SGHTA, CDR2 FQGNSA. The CDR3 sequence is 17 residues long.

This CDR3 is CASSGGLFESYGYTF. The CDR3 coding sequence is TGTGCCAGCAGCGGCGGCCTGTTTGAGTCCTATGGCTACACCTTC. The chain combines TRBV6-2 or TRBV6-3 with TRBJ1-2, with D hard to call. The CDR3 runs 15 residues. The germline V and J ends were trimmed by 6 bases and 4 bases, with 18 bases remaining between them. Germline V lookup: CDR1 MNHEY, CDR2 SVGEGT.

The V call is TRBV4-2, the J call TRBJ1-4; 10 bases are a match to TRBD1. The CDR3 is 15 amino acids. Germline V lookup: CDR1 LGHNA, CDR2 YNFKEQ. Trimming removed 1 base from V and 8 bases from J; junction bases left unmatched: 4. This chain's CDR3 is CASSQGTGGNEKLFF. Here the CDR3 DNA reads TGTGCCAGCAGCCAAGGGACAGGGGGTAACGAAAAACTGTTTTTT.

This chain links TRBV6-4 with TRBJ1-2; 9 nucleotides match TRBD1. With V trimmed by 3 bases and J by 4 bases, 9 bases remained unmatched. This CDR3 has 16 amino acids. CDR1 and CDR2 (germline): MRHNA, SNTAGT. CDR3 region: CASSEFRTGDFYGYTF. CDR3 DNA: TGTGCCAGCAGTGAATTTCGGACAGGGGATTTCTATGGCTACACCTTC.

The chain recombines TRBV14 with TRBJ1-3; the D is unclear. The CDR3 spans 14 residues. Trimming shortened V by 1 base and J by 3 bases, and 7 bases separated the two germline ends. Germline V gene lookup returns CDR1 SGHDN and CDR2 FVKESK. The CDR3 sequence is CASSQVWNGNTIYF. CDR3 sequence (DNA): TGTGCCAGCAGCCAAGTCTGGAATGGAAACACCATATATTTT.

The rearrangement joins TRBV7-2 to TRBJ2-1; D perhaps matches TRBD1 (5 bases). The V gene lost 0 bases and the J gene lost 8 bases, with 14 bases spanning the gap. The CDR3 is 15 amino acids. Germline V lookup: CDR1 SGHTA, CDR2 FQGNSA. This CDR3 is CASSLASQRRDEQFF. Here the CDR3 DNA reads TGTGCCAGCAGCTTAGCGTCCCAGCGCAGGGATGAGCAGTTCTTC.

This rearrangement joins TRBV30 to TRBJ2-1, with D unresolved. This CDR3 is 16 amino acids long. In germline, CDR1 is GTSNPN, CDR2 SVGIG (reference sequence). V was cut by 0 bases and J by 4 bases, with 16 bases left in between. In DNA, the CDR3 is TGTGCCTGGAGTGTTGATCCCTTTACGACTTACAATGAGCAGTTCTTC. Protein product: CAWSVDPFTTYNEQFF.

J is TRBJ1-2 and V is TRBV5-6; D is unclear. The V gene lost 0 bases and the J gene lost 0 bases, with 15 bases spanning the gap. From germline, CDR1 is SGHDT and CDR2 YYEEEE. The CDR3 totals 17 residues. Written as DNA, the CDR3 is TGTGCCAGCAGCTTGGGAACTACGGGTTTAGCTAACTATGGCTACACCTTC. Residues: CASSLGTTGLANYGYTF.

The sample holds one count of this clone. The chain links TRBV6-5 to TRBJ1-3; no clear D. CDR1 and CDR2 (germline): MNHEY, SVGAGI. The CDR3 extends over 14 amino acids. Trimming took 7 bases from V and 4 from J, leaving 14 bases between them. The CDR3 reads CASILRGRGNTIYF. The CDR3 coding sequence is TGTGCCAGCATATTGCGGGGTAGAGGAAACACCATATATTTT.

The chain recombines TRBV7-6 with TRBJ1-3; D is possibly TRBD1 (6 bases). This CDR3 has 14 amino acids. Germline V gene sequence: CDR1 SGHVS, CDR2 FNYEAQ. V was clipped by 5 bases and J by 1 base, with 9 bases between them. DNA for the CDR3: TGTGCCAGCAGCCAGACAGGATCTGGAAACACCATATATTTT. Its translation: CASSQTGSGNTIYF.

V gene TRBV18 combines with J gene TRBJ1-1; no firm D call. Trimming removed 1 base at V and 0 bases at J, with 6 bases between. The V gene's germline CDR1 is KGHSH and CDR2 LQKENI. This CDR3 is 14 amino acids long. The CDR3 loop reads CASSPQELNTEAFF. The CDR3 DNA follows: TGTGCCAGCTCACCACAGGAGCTGAACACTGAAGCTTTCTTT.

The chain uses TRBV6-5 and TRBJ1-6, with 9 bases lining up with TRBD1. Per germline, CDR1 MNHEY and CDR2 SVGAGI. There are 15 residues in the CDR3. Trimming removed 4 bases from V and 7 bases from J; junction bases left unmatched: 5. The CDR3 reads CASSSTGTGNSPLHF. Here the CDR3 DNA reads TGTGCCAGCAGTTCCACCGGGACAGGGAATTCACCCCTCCACTTT.

The J gene is TRBJ1-6, the V gene TRBV25-1; 9 bases fit TRBD1. The ends lost 4 bases at V and 7 bases at J; junction bases unmatched: 5. Germline CDR1 reads MGHDK; CDR2 reads SYGVNS. The CDR3 consists of 15 residues. The CDR3 loop is CASSVGQGMNSPLHF. The CDR3 DNA is TGTGCCAGCAGTGTGGGACAGGGAATGAATTCACCCCTCCACTTT.

This clone was counted a few times. V gene TRBV7-2 combines with J gene TRBJ1-3; D not certain. The CDR3 length is 15 residues. V lost 1 base and J 0 bases, leaving 7 bases between the germline ends. CDR1 and CDR2 from the germline V gene are SGHTA and FQGNSA. The CDR3 region has the DNA TGTGCCAGCAGCTTAGGCACCCTCTCTGGAAACACCATATATTTT. Its translation: CASSLGTLSGNTIYF.

The CDR3 is CASSYSGGANVGYNEQFF. For the CDR3, the DNA is TGTGCCAGCAGTTATAGCGGGGGGGCTAATGTGGGGTACAATGAGCAGTTCTTC. The J gene is TRBJ2-1, the V gene TRBV2; 11 bases line up with TRBD2. The CDR3 is 18 amino acids. The junction had 13 bases not matched to a gene; V was cut back by 5 bases and J by 4 bases. Looked up from germline, CDR1 is SNHLY and CDR2 is FYNNEI.

The V call is TRBV7-9, the J call TRBJ2-2; 8 nucleotides line up with TRBD1. The CDR3 runs to 15 residues. Germline CDR1 reads SEHNR; CDR2 reads FQNEAQ (reference sequence). The junction had 4 bases not matched to a gene; V was cut back by 6 bases and J by 1 base. In DNA, the CDR3 is TGTGCCAGCAGGCATGGGACAGGGAACACCGGGGAGCTGTTTTTT. It encodes CASRHGTGNTGELFF.

V and J are TRBV30 and TRBJ1-5, with 8 nucleotides matching TRBD1. Unmatched junction bases numbered 12, after V lost 4 bases and J lost 1 base. Germline CDR1 is GTSNPN and CDR2 is SVGIG (reference sequence). The CDR3 consists of 17 residues. CDR3: CAWTHRGARWSNQPQHF. CDR3 sequence (DNA): TGTGCCTGGACCCACAGGGGGGCCCGGTGGAGCAATCAGCCCCAGCATTTT.

The rearrangement joins TRBV29-1 to TRBJ1-1; the D gene is possibly TRBD1 (5 bases). This CDR3 has 14 amino acids. CDR1 SQVTM and CDR2 ANQGSEA come from the germline V gene. Trimming removed 6 bases from V and 5 bases from J, with 19 bases in between. CDR3 sequence reads: CSVQPWGMRTEAFF. The CDR3 bases are TGCAGCGTCCAACCTTGGGGGATGAGGACTGAAGCTTTCTTT.

The chain has TRBV28 and TRBJ1-2; 10 bases map to TRBD1. V trimming: 8 bases; J trimming: 6 bases; junction bases outside the gene matches: 6. The germline V gene has CDR1 MDHEN and CDR2 SYDVKM. The CDR3 contains 13 residues. Here the CDR3 reads CASVLGTGDGYTF. The DNA of the CDR3 is TGTGCCAGCGTTTTGGGGACAGGGGATGGCTACACCTTC.

The J gene is TRBJ1-4, the V gene TRBV19; possible D gene TRBD1, 6 bases. Trimming stripped 6 bases from V and 2 bases from J, with 10 bases between. Germline V gives CDR1 LNHDA, CDR2 SQIVND (reference sequence). The CDR3 has 14 amino acids. The CDR3 DNA is TGTGCCAGTAGCCACAGGGCCACTAATGAAAAACTGTTTTTT. This sequence encodes CASSHRATNEKLFF.

The rearrangement uses TRBV12-3 or TRBV12-4 and TRBJ1-1; D gene uncertain. This CDR3 contains 12 residues. V lost 2 bases and J lost 11, with 12 bases in between. The chain's CDR3 is CASSLSGVGAFF. As DNA, the CDR3 is TGTGCCAGCAGTTTATCTGGGGTGGGCGCTTTCTTT.

The gene calls are TRBV23-1 and TRBJ1-4; TRBD1 aligns across 9 bases. TRBV23-1 carries the ORF label, with uncertain function. V lost 7 bases, J lost 0 bases, and 15 bases stayed unmatched. There are 19 residues in the CDR3. The CDR3: CASIWDRVLTRATNEKLFF. The CDR3 DNA sequence: TGCGCCAGCATTTGGGACAGGGTATTAACGAGAGCAACTAATGAAAAACTGTTTTTT.

The V gene is TRBV19, the J gene TRBJ2-2; D unclear. This CDR3 contains 14 residues. Germline CDR1 LNHDA, CDR2 SQIVND (reference sequence). V dropped 1 base and J dropped 4 bases, with 7 bases sitting between them. CDR3 in amino acids: CASSIGHSTGELFF. DNA of the CDR3: TGTGCCAGTAGTATAGGCCATAGCACCGGGGAGCTGTTTTTT.